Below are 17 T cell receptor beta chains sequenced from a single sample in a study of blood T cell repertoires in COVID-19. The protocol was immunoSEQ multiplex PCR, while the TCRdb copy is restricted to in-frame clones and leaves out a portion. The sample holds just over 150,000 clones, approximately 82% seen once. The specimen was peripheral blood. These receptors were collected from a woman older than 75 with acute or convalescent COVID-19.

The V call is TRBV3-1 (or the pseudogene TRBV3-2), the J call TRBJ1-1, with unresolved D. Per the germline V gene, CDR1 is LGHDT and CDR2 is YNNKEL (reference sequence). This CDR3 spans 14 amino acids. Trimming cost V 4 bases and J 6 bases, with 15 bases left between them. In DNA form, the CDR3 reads TGTGCCAGCAGCCTTTTAGAGGCTCAATCTGAAGCTTTCTTT. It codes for CASSLLEAQSEAFF.

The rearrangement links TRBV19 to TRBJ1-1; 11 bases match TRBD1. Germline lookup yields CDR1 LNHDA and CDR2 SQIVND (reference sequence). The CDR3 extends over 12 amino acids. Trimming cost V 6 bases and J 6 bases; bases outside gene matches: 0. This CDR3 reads CASRDRGPEAFF. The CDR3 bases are TGTGCCAGTAGGGACAGGGGGCCTGAAGCTTTCTTT.

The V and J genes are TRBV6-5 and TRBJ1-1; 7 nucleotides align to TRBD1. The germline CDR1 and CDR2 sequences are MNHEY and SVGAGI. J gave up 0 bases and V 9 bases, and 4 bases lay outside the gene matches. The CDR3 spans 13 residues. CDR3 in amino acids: CASLGQLNTEAFF. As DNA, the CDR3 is TGTGCCAGTTTGGGACAGTTGAACACTGAAGCTTTCTTT.

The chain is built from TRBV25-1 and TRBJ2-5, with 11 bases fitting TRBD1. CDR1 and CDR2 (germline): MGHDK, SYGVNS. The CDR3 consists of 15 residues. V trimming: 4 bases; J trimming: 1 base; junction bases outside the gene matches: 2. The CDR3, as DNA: TGTGCCAGCAGTGTCGGGACAGGGGGCCAAGAGACCCAGTACTTC. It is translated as CASSVGTGGQETQYF.

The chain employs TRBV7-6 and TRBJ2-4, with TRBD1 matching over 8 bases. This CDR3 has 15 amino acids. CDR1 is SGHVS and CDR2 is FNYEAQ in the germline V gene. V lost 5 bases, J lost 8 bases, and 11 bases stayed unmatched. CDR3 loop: CASSPGQGGRDIQYF. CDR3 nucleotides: TGTGCCAGCAGCCCTGGACAGGGAGGTCGGGACATTCAGTACTTC.

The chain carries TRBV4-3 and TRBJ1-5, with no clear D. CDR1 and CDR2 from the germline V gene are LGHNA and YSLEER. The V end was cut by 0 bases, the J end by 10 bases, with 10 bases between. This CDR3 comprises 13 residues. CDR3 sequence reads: CASSQELVSPQHF. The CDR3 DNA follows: TGCGCCAGCAGCCAAGAATTAGTAAGTCCCCAGCATTTT.

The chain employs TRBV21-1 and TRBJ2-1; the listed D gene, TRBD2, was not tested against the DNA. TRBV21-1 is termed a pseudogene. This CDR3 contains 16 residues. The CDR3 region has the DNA TGTGCCAGCAGCAAAGACGCGTTCTCCTCCTACAATGAGCAGTTCTTC. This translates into CASSKDAFSSYNEQFF.

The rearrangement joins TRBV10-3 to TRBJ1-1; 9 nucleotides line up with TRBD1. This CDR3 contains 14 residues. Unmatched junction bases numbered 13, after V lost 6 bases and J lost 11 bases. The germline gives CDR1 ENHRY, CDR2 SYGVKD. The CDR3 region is CAISAGQGDRAAFF. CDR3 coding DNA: TGTGCCATCAGCGCGGGACAGGGAGATAGAGCTGCTTTCTTT.

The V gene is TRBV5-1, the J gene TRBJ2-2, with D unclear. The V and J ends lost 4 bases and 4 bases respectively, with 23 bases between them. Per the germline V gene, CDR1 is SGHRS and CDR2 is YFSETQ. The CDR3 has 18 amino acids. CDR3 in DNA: TGCGCCAGCAGCCCAATTGTGGGTGCAGGTTGGGCCACCGGGGAGCTGTTTTTT. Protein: CASSPIVGAGWATGELFF.

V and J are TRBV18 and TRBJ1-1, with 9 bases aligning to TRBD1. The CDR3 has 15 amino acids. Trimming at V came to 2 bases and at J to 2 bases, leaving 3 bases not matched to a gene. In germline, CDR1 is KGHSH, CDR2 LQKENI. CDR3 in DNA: TGTGCCAGCTCACCAGCGGGACAGGGTAACACTGAAGCTTTCTTT. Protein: CASSPAGQGNTEAFF.

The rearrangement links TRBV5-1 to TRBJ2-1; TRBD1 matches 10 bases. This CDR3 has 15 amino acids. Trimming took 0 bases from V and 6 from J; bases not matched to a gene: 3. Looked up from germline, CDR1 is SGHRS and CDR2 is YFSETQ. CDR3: CASSLGGTGANEQFF. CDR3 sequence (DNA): TGCGCCAGCAGCTTGGGGGGGACAGGGGCCAATGAGCAGTTCTTC.

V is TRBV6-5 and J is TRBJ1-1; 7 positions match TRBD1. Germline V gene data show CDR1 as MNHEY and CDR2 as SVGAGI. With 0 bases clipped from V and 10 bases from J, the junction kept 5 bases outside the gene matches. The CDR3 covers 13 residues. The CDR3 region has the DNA TGTGCCAGCAGTTACTCGAGGGACAGCCCAGCTTTCTTT. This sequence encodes CASSYSRDSPAFF.

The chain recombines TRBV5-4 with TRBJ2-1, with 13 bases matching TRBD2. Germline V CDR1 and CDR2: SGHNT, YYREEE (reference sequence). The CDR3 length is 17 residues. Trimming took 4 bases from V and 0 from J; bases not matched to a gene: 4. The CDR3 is CASSILAGGGSYNEQFF. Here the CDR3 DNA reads TGTGCCAGCAGCATACTAGCGGGAGGGGGCTCCTACAATGAGCAGTTCTTC.

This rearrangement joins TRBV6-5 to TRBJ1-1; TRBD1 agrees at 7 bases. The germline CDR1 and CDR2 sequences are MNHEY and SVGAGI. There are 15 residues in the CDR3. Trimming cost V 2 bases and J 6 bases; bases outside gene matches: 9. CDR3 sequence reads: CASSYGIRQGSEAFF. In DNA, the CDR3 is TGTGCCAGCAGTTACGGAATTCGACAGGGATCTGAAGCTTTCTTT.

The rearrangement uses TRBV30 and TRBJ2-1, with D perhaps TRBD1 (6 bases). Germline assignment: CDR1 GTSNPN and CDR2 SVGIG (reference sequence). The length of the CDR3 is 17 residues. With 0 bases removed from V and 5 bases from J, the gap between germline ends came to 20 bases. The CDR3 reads CAWSVWGPNRPNNEQFF. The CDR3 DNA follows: TGTGCCTGGAGTGTATGGGGGCCAAACCGGCCTAACAATGAGCAGTTCTTC.

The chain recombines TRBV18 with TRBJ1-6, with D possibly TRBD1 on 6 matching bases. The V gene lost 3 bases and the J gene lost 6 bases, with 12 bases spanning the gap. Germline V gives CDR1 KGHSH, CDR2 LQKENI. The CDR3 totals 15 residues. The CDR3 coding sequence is TGTGCCAGCTCACCGGGGGGGCCGGCTAATTCACCCCTCCACTTT. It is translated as CASSPGGPANSPLHF.

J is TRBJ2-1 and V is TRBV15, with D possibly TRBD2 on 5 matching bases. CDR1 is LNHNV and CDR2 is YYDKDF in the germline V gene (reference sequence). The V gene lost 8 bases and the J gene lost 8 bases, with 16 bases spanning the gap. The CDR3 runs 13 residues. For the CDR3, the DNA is TGTGCCACCTCACTAGAGAAGGAGGATGAGCAGTTCTTC. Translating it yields CATSLEKEDEQFF.